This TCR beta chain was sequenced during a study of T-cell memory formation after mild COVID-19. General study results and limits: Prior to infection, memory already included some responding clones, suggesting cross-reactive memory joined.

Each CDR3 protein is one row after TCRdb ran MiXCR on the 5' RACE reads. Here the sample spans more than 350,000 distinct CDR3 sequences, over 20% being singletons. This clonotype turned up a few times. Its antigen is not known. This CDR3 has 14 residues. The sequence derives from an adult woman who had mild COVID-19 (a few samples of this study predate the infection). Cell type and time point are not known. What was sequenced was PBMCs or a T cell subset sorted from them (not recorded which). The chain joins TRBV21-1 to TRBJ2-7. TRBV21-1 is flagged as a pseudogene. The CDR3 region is CASSKWGGPYEQYF. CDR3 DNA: TGTGCCAGCAGCAAATGGGGTGGACCCTACGAGCAGTACTTC.